This TCR beta chain was identified during a study of blood T cell repertoires in COVID-19. About the study: From the United States, Italy and Spain came samples of acute and convalescent COVID-19. The cDNA or gDNA used as material had been derived from T cells, B-cell-depleted T cells, or PBMCs.

Germline CDR1 is MNHEY and CDR2 is SMNVEV (reference sequence). V shed 6 bases, J shed 7 bases, and the junction held 11 bases outside the gene matches. This CDR3 is built from 16 residues. Here immunoSEQ multiplex PCR was the method, and the copy in TCRdb shows in-frame clones only, minus some. The sample yields roughly 17,000 clones, around 90% seen once. Sequenced sample: peripheral blood. This rearrangement joins TRBV27 to TRBJ2-3; 12 bases agree with TRBD2. The clonotype originates from a human donor in a cohort sampled during active COVID-19. In DNA, the CDR3 is TGTGCCAGCAGGGCTGGGACTAGCGGGTGGAGAAATACGCAGTATTTT. It yields the protein CASRAGTSGWRNTQYF.